This T cell receptor (beta chain) was sequenced during a study of identical twins. This clonotype occurred a few times. The junction had 6 bases not matched to a gene; V was cut back by 6 bases and J by 4 bases. The CDR3 loop spans 14 amino acids. In germline, CDR1 is MDHEN, CDR2 SYDVKM. Each CDR3 protein gets one entry after TCRdb re-called the 5' RACE reads with MiXCR. This table has roughly 1,500,000 distinct CDR3 sequences, less than 40% appearing once. V and J are TRBV28 and TRBJ2-4; 7 positions agree with TRBD1. This clonotype originated in a newborn girl in good health. Source material: cord blood. In DNA, the CDR3 is TGTGCCAGCAGACAGACAGGGCGAAAAAACATTCAGTACTTC. Its protein product is CASRQTGRKNIQYF.